This T cell receptor beta chain derives from a study of shared clonotypes between healthy human individuals. Study-wide context: Serving as donors were a couple of women and a few men, whose ages spanned 18 to 49. Notes on the study in general: For naive CD4 cells, 4% to 5% of clonotypes were shared across a few donors.

An assay was performed, and its level was deep. The repertoire was sequenced with immunoSEQ multiplex PCR; TCRdb's copy has only in-frame clones and lacks some. The sample lists over a million clones, roughly 74% seen once, with 0.61% in the top ten. With respect to this clone: The target antigen is unknown.

The ends lost 0 bases at V and 5 bases at J; junction bases unmatched: 6. Germline-derived CDR1 and CDR2 are SGDLS and YYNGEE. This CDR3 comprises 15 residues. Sequences were obtained from memory CD4+ T cells from PBMCs. Specified subset: CD45RA-negative fraction. This TCR derives from a man between 18 and 35 years old in good health. Some clones in this sample may be carry-over from other donors' samples. This chain connects TRBV9 to TRBJ1-2; 8 bases map to TRBD1. CDR3: CASSVGQGARYGYTF. The CDR3, as DNA: TGTGCCAGCAGCGTAGGGCAGGGGGCGCGGTATGGCTACACCTTC.